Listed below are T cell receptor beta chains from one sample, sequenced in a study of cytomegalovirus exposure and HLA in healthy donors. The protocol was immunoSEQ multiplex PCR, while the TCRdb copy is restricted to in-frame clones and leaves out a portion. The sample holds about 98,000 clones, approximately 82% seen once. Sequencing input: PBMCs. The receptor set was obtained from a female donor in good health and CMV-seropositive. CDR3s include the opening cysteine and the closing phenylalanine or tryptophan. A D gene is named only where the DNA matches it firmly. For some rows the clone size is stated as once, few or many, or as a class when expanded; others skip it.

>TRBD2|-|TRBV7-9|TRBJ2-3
TGTGCCAGCAGCTTATGGGGACTAGCGACAGATACGCAGTATTTT
CASSLWGLATDTQYF
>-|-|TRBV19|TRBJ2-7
TGTGCCAGTAGTAACCAGGGTACCCTCTACGAGCAGTACTTC
CASSNQGTLYEQYF
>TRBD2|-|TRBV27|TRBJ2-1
TGTGCCAGCAGTCGGCCGTCTAGCGGCCAGGCGTCGGAGCAGTTCTTC
CASSRPSSGQASEQFF
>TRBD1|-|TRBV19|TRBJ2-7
TGTGCCAGTAGGAAGGGGACAGGGGGCTACGAGCAGTACTTC
CASRKGTGGYEQYF
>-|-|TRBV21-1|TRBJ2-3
TGTGCCAGCATCCTCGTGACTAGCGGGGCTAGCACAGATACGCAGTATTTT
CASILVTSGASTDTQYF
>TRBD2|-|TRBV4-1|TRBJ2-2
TGCGCCAGCAGCCAAGACCGAGGACTAGCGGTCCGCGGCGCCGGGGAGCTGTTTTTT
CASSQDRGLAVRGAGELFF
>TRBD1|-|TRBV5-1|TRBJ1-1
TGCGCCAGCAGCTTTGGCAGGGGGCGAGGTAACCCTGAAGCTTTCTTT
CASSFGRGRGNPEAFF
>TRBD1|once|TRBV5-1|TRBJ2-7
TGCGCCAGCAGCTCGCCGGACAGGGCCCTCTCCTACGAGCAGTACTTC
CASSSPDRALSYEQYF
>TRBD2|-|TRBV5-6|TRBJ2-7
TGTGCCAGCAGCTTGCTACTAGCGGGATTGTACGAGCAGTACTTC
CASSLLLAGLYEQYF
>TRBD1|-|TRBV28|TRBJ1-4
TGTGCCAGCAACAGGCCCGGGACAGGGGGCGCTAATGAAAAACTGTTTTTT
CASNRPGTGGANEKLFF
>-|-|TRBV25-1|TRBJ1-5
TGTGCCAGCAGTCGAGGGGGGGGAAGCAATCAGCCCCAGCATTTT
CASSRGGGSNQPQHF
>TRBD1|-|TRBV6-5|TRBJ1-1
TGTGCCAGCAGTTACAGGGACAGGAGGCGGAACACTGAAGCTTTCTTT
CASSYRDRRRNTEAFF
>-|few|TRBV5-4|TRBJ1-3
TGTGCCAGCAGCCCGCGGGGTTCTGGAAACACCATATATTTT
CASSPRGSGNTIYF
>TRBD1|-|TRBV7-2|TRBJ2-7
TGTGCCAGCAGCCCCCGGACAGGCCGCTACGAGCAGTACTTC
CASSPRTGRYEQYF
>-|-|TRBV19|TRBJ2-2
TGTGCCAGTAGTAACCGGGACATCCGCCGCGAGCTGTTTTTT
CASSNRDIRRELFF
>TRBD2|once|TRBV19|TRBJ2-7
TGTGCCAGTAGCCCTGGACTAGCGGGAACCCCAATCTACGAGCAGTACTTC
CASSPGLAGTPIYEQYF
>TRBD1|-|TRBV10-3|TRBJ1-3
TGTGCCATCAGTGTCTGGACAGGGGGCTCCCCCTCTGGAAACACCATATATTTT
CAISVWTGGSPSGNTIYF
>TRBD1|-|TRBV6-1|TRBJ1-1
TGTGCCAGCAGGGAGACAGGGAAGAACACTGAAGCTTTCTTT
CASRETGKNTEAFF
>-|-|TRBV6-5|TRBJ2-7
TGTGCCAGCACCGGTGTCGGCGGTAACTCCTACGAGCAGTACTTC
CASTGVGGNSYEQYF
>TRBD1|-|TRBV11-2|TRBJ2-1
TGTGCCAGCAGTCAGAGGACAGGGGATATCGATGAGCAGTTCTTC
CASSQRTGDIDEQFF
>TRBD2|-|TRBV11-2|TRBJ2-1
TGTGCCAGCAGCTTCCACGAGGTCCGGGGGCGGGGGGCCTACAATGAGCAGTTCTTC
CASSFHEVRGRGAYNEQFF
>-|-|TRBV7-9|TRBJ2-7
TGTGCCAGCAGCTTAGCACCAGAAGACTACGAGCAGTACTTC
CASSLAPEDYEQYF
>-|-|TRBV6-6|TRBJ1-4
TGTGCCAGCAGTTTTGGGCAGGGAGGGGAAAAACTGTTTTTT
CASSFGQGGEKLFF
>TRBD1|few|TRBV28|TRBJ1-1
TGTGCCAGCAGTTTTGATTCGGCGACAGGGGGCATGAACACTGAAGCTTTCTTT
CASSFDSATGGMNTEAFF
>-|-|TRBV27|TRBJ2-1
TGTGCCAGCAGTTCTACCGGGACTTCCTACAATGAGCAGTTCTTC
CASSSTGTSYNEQFF
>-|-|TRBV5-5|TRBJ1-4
TGTGCCAGCAGCTTAATCGCGGGCCCAGGACATGAAAAACTGTTTTTT
CASSLIAGPGHEKLFF
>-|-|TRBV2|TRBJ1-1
TGTGCCAGCAGAGCGAACACTGAAGCTTTCTTT
CASRANTEAFF
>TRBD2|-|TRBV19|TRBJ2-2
TGTGCCAGTAGTATTCTAGCGGGAGATGTGACCGGGGAGCTGTTTTTT
CASSILAGDVTGELFF
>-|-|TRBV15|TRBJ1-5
TGTGCCACCAGCCAGAAACAGGGAATTTATCAGCCCCAGCATTTT
CATSQKQGIYQPQHF
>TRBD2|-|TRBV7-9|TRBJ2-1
TGTGCCAGCAGCTCGAGCGGGAGGAGGTACAATGAGCAGTTCTTC
CASSSSGRRYNEQFF
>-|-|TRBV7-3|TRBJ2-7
TGTGCCAGCAGCGTAGGGCCAGGGGACTCCTACGAGCAGTACTTC
CASSVGPGDSYEQYF
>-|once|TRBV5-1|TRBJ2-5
TGCGCCAGCAGCCTATCCGGGAGCCCCCAAGAGACCCAGTACTTC
CASSLSGSPQETQYF
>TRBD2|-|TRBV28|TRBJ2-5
TGTGCCAGCAGCTTGACTAGCGAACAAGAGACCCAGTACTTC
CASSLTSEQETQYF
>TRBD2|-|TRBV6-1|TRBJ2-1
TGTGCCAGCGGATGGGTAAGCGGGGGGAACAATGAGCAGTTCTTC
CASGWVSGGNNEQFF
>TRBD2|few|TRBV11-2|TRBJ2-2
TGTGCCAGCAGCTTAGTGGCGGGGGGGAACACCGGGGAGCTGTTTTTT
CASSLVAGGNTGELFF
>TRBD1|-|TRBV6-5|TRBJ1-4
TGTGCCAGCACCCCGGACAGGGGGCTAGGAAAACTGTTTTTT
CASTPDRGLGKLFF
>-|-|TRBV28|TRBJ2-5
TGTGCCAGCAGTATCCACACAGGGTACGGAGAGACCCAGTACTTC
CASSIHTGYGETQYF
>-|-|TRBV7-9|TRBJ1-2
TGTGCCAGCAGCTTAATACAGAGGAGGGGCTATGGCTACACCTTC
CASSLIQRRGYGYTF
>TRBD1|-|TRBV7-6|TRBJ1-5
TGTGCCAGCAGCCCCGGGACAGCCATTAATCAGCCCCAGCATTTT
CASSPGTAINQPQHF
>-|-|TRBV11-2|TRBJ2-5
TGTGCCAGCAGCCAGCGACCAGACCAAGAGACCCAGTACTTC
CASSQRPDQETQYF
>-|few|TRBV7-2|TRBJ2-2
TGTGCCAGCAGCTTAACCGGGACTTCGAACACCGGGGAGCTGTTTTTT
CASSLTGTSNTGELFF
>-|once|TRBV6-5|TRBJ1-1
TGTGCCAGCAGTTACTCGGGTCGGGGGGACACTGAAGCTTTCTTT
CASSYSGRGDTEAFF
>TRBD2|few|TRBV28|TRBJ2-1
TGTGCCAGCAGCCAGTGGGGGGAGCCGGGACTAGCGCCGTACAATGAGCAGTTCTTC
CASSQWGEPGLAPYNEQFF
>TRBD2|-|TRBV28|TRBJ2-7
TGTGCCAGCAGTTTCGAGCGGGACGCCTACGAGCAGTACTTC
CASSFERDAYEQYF